Described below is a single T cell receptor beta chain sequence and its context. The source of the sample is a study of blood T cell repertoires in COVID-19. Study at large: PBMCs, B-cell-depleted T cells, or T cells provided the cDNA or gDNA that made up the material.

Here immunoSEQ multiplex PCR was the method, and the copy in TCRdb shows in-frame clones only, minus some. In the table there are some 360,000 clones, roughly 86% of which are singletons. The CDR3 covers 14 residues. Germline V gene sequence: CDR1 MNHEY, CDR2 SVGAGI. The V end lost 3 bases, the J end lost 0 bases, and 8 bases lay between the germline ends. The sequence was obtained from a woman between 55 and 75 years old with COVID-19, enrolled during active disease. The chain uses TRBV6-5 and TRBJ1-1, with D tentatively TRBD1 (5 bases). Sample: peripheral blood. The CDR3: CASSYAGMNTEAFF. The CDR3 DNA reads TGTGCCAGCAGTTATGCAGGGATGAACACTGAAGCTTTCTTT.